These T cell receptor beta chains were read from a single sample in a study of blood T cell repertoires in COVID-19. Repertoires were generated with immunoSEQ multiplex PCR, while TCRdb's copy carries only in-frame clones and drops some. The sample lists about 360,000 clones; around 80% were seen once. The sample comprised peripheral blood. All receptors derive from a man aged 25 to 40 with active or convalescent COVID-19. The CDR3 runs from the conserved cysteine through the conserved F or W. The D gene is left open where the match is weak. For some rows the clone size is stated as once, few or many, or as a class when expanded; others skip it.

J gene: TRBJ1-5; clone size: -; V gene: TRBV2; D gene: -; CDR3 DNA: TGTGCCAGCAGTGGACTCAGGGGCTATCAGCCCCAGCATTTT; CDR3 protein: CASSGLRGYQPQHF
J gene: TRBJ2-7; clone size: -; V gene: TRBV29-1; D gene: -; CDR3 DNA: TGCAGCGTTGAAGAAGACTACGACTACGAGCAGTACTTC; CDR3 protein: CSVEEDYDYEQYF
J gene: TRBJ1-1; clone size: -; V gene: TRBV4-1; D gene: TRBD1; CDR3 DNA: TGCGCCAGCACTCCCCCCGACAGGGCAACTGAAACTTTCTTT; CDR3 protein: CASTPPDRATETFF
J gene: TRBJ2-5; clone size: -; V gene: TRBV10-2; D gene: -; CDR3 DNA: TGCGCCAGCAGTGCGAGTGGGACACTAGAGACCCAGTACTTC; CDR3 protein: CASSASGTLETQYF
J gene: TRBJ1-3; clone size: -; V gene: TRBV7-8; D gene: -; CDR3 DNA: TGTGCCAGCAGCTTAGCGCTGTGGCAGAGGAACGGAAACACCATATATTTT; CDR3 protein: CASSLALWQRNGNTIYF
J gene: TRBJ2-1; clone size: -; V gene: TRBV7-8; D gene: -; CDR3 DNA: TGTGCCAGCAGCTTAAATAGTTACAATGAGCAGTTCTTC; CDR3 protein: CASSLNSYNEQFF
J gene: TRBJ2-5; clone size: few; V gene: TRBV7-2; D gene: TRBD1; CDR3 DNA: TGTGCCAGCAGCGTTACGGGACAGATCCAAGAGACCCAGTACTTC; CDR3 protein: CASSVTGQIQETQYF
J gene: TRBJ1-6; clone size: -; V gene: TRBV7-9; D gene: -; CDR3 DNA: TGTGCCAGCAGCGCGCGGGACCGTAATTCACCCCTCCACTTT; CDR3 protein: CASSARDRNSPLHF
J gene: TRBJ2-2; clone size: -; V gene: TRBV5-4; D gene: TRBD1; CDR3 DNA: TGTGCCAGCAGCGATGACAGGGGTGGCGGGGAGCTGTTTTTT; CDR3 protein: CASSDDRGGGELFF
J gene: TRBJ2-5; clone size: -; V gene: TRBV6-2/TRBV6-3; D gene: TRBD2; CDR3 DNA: TGTGCCAGCAGTCGAAACACGGGGGGGGCCTCGACCCAGTACTTC; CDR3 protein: CASSRNTGGASTQYF
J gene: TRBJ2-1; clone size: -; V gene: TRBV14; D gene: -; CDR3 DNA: TGTGCCAGCAGCCAGAGGGTAATTGGACTCCTCTACAATGAGCAGTTCTTC; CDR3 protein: CASSQRVIGLLYNEQFF
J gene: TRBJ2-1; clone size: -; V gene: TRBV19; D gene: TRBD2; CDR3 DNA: TGTGCCAGTAGTTCCTTAGCGGGGGCCCTCTTCGACAATGAGCAGTTCTTC; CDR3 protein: CASSSLAGALFDNEQFF
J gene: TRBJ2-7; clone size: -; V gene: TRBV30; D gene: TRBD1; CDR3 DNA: TGTGCCTGGAGTATCGGGACAGGGTACGAGCAGTACTTC; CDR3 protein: CAWSIGTGYEQYF
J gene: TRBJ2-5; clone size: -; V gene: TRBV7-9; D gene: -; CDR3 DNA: TGTGCCAGCAGCTTAGTTCGGGGAGGTGCTACGTTTAAAGAGACCCAGTACTTC; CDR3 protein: CASSLVRGGATFKETQYF
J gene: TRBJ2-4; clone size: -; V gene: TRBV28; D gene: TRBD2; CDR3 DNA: TGTGCCAGCAGTTTCCTGCCAGGGAGGGACATTCAGTACTTC; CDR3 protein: CASSFLPGRDIQYF
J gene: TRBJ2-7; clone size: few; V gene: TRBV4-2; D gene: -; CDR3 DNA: TGTGCCAGCAGCCAAGGGATTCAGGGCAGTCCCTACGAGCAGTACTTC; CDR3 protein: CASSQGIQGSPYEQYF
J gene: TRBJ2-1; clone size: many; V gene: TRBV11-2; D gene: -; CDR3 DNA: TGTGCCAGCAGCTTATTACAGGGCTACAATGAGCAGTTCTTC; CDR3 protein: CASSLLQGYNEQFF
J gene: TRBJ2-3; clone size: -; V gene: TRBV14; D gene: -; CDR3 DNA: TGTGCCAGCAGCCAAGATTCACTAACCACAGATACGCAGTATTTT; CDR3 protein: CASSQDSLTTDTQYF
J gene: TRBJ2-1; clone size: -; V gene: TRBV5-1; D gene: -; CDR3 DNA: TGCGCCAGCAGCCCCGCCGAGCGGCAGAACAATGAGCAGTTCTTC; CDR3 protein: CASSPAERQNNEQFF
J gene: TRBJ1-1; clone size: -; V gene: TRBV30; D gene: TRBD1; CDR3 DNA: TGTGCCTGGAGCGGACAGGGGATAACTGAAGCTTTCTTT; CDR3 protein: CAWSGQGITEAFF
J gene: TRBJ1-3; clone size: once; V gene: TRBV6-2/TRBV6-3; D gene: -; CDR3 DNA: TGTGCCAGCAGTTGGACAGCCCCTTCTACCTCTGGAAACACCATATATTTT; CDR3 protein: CASSWTAPSTSGNTIYF
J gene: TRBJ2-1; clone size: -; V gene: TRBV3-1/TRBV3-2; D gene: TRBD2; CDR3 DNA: TGTGCCAGCAGCCAAGATAGAACGGTAGCGGGGGGTCTACAAATGAGGCAGTTCTTC; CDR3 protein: CASSQDRTVAGGLQMRQFF
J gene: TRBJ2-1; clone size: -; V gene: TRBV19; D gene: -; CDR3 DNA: TGTGCCAGCCCCCGGGAAACCCTAAAATATGAGCAGTTCTTC; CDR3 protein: CASPRETLKYEQFF
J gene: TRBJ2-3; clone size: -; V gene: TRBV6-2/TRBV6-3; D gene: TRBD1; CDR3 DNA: TGTGCCAGCAGTCTTCGACAGGGCCAGTGGGATACGCAGTATTTT; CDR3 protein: CASSLRQGQWDTQYF
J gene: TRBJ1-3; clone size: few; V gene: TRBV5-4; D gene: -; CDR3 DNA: TGTGCCAGCAGCCTAACAGGTGGAAACACCATATATTTT; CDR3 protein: CASSLTGGNTIYF